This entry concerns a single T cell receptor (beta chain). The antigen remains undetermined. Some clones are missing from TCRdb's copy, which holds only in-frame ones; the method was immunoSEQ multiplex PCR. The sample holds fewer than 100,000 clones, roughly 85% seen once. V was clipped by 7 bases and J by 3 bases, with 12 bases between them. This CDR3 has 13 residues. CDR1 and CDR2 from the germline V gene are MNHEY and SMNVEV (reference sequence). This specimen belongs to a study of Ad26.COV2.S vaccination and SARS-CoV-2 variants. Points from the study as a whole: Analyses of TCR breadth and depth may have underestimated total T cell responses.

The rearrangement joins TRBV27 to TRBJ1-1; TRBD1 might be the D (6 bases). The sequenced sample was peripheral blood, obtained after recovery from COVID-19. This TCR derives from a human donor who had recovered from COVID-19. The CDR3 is CASMGAPDTEAFF. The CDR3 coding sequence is TGTGCCAGCATGGGGGCTCCGGACACTGAAGCTTTCTTT.